This entry lists 11 T cell receptor beta chains sequenced from one sample in a study of blood T cell repertoires in COVID-19. Profiling relied on immunoSEQ multiplex PCR, and the TCRdb table lists in-frame clones only, not all of them. The table shows roughly 50,000 clones, with approximately 80% occurring only once. The source material was peripheral blood. All receptors derive from a middle-aged man with acute or convalescent COVID-19.

This chain joins TRBV19 and TRBJ2-3, with 8 bases identical to TRBD2. CDR3 length equals 16 residues. The trim removed 5 bases at V and 5 bases at J, leaving 12 bases unmatched. Germline V lookup: CDR1 LNHDA, CDR2 SQIVND (reference sequence). CDR3 nucleotides: TGTGCCAGTAGTTTAAAGGGCGGGGGGTTTTTAGATACGCAGTATTTT. It specifies CASSLKGGGFLDTQYF.

J is TRBJ2-1 and V is TRBV9; 11 positions agree with TRBD2. The CDR3 length is 15 residues. The germline V gene encodes CDR1 SGDLS and CDR2 YYNGEE. The junction had 1 base not matched to a gene; V was cut back by 0 bases and J by 5 bases. This CDR3 reads CASSVGSGRDNEQFF. DNA for the CDR3: TGTGCCAGCAGCGTAGGTAGCGGGAGGGACAATGAGCAGTTCTTC.

This clone was recorded only once. The CDR3 spells CASSQNRDSNQPQHF. CDR3 sequence (DNA): TGCGCCAGCAGCCAGAACAGAGATAGCAATCAGCCCCAGCATTTT. This rearrangement joins TRBV4-1 to TRBJ1-5; no definite D call. The V gene's germline CDR1 is MGHRA and CDR2 YSYEKL. CDR3 length: 15 residues. Trimming took off 3 bases at V and 0 bases at J, with 9 bases between the two ends.

This clone was observed a few times. Germline is not matched at one junction end, which may reflect a read error. The V and J genes are TRBV7-7 and TRBJ1-1; D gene uncertain. Germline values: CDR1 SSHAT, CDR2 FNYEAQ (reference sequence). The CDR3 length is 13 residues. This CDR3 reads CASSLDLTAEAFF. Written as DNA, the CDR3 is TGTGCTAGCAGCTTAGATCTAACAGCTGAAGCTTTCTTT.

The chain couples TRBV19 to TRBJ1-4; no clear D. Germline CDR1 LNHDA, CDR2 SQIVND (reference sequence). V lost 9 bases to trimming and J lost 6 bases, with 17 bases between them. The CDR3 is made up of 14 amino acids. The CDR3 nucleotides are TGTGCCAGCCTCTCGGGATCGAGTGATGAAAAACTGTTTTTT. Protein product: CASLSGSSDEKLFF.

The chain carries TRBV27 and TRBJ2-7, with D hard to call. The germline gives CDR1 MNHEY, CDR2 SMNVEV (reference sequence). There are 13 residues in the CDR3. V was clipped by 8 bases and J by 0 bases, with 11 bases between them. The CDR3 region is CASGEDLSYEQYF. DNA for the CDR3: TGTGCCAGCGGAGAAGACCTCTCCTACGAGCAGTACTTC.

V usage is TRBV7-9 and J usage is TRBJ1-1; perhaps TRBD1 as D (6 bases). V lost 4 bases to trimming and J lost 2 bases, with 14 bases between them. This CDR3 is built from 15 residues. CDR1 and CDR2 (germline): SEHNR, FQNEAQ (reference sequence). The CDR3 nucleotides read TGTGCCAGCAGCTCACTAAGGGGGTCTAACACTGAAGCTTTCTTT. This sequence encodes CASSSLRGSNTEAFF.

V gene TRBV10-3 combines with J gene TRBJ1-5, with a possible D match to TRBD1 (5 bases). The V end was cut by 3 bases, the J end by 6 bases, with 12 bases between. Germline assignment: CDR1 ENHRY and CDR2 SYGVKD. The CDR3 runs to 14 residues. CDR3 region: CAISDSGQAQPQHF. CDR3 in DNA: TGTGCCATCAGTGACTCAGGGCAGGCTCAGCCCCAGCATTTT.

The J gene is TRBJ2-5, the V gene TRBV27; TRBD2 might be the D (5 bases). The V and J ends lost 6 bases and 1 base respectively, with 9 bases between them. CDR1 and CDR2 (germline): MNHEY, SMNVEV (reference sequence). The CDR3 consists of 13 residues. CDR3 protein: CASSRGFQETQYF. The CDR3 DNA reads as TGTGCCAGCAGCCGCGGGTTCCAAGAGACCCAGTACTTC.

This rearrangement joins TRBV28 to TRBJ1-1; D gene ambiguous. Germline V lookup: CDR1 MDHEN, CDR2 SYDVKM. V lost 2 bases, J lost 2 bases, and 9 bases lay in between. The CDR3 is 14 amino acids. Here the CDR3 DNA reads TGTGCCAGCAGTTTACTTCTACTAAACACTGAAGCTTTCTTT. This translates into CASSLLLLNTEAFF.

The chain has TRBV5-6 and TRBJ2-7; TRBD2 is a possible D gene (6 bases). V was clipped by 4 bases and J by 5 bases, with 16 bases between them. The CDR3 extends over 14 amino acids. CDR1 SGHDT and CDR2 YYEEEE come from the germline V gene. CDR3 nucleotides: TGTGCCAGCAGCGCGCCGGAGGGGTTCGACGAGCAGTACTTC. This gives the protein CASSAPEGFDEQYF.